This T cell receptor beta chain was identified during a study of patients and donors after allogeneic stem cell transplantation. The CDR3 has 15 amino acids. Trimming left V 0 bases short and J 1 base short, with 8 bases between. Per the germline V gene, CDR1 is LNHDA and CDR2 is SQIVND (reference sequence). A few counts support this clonotype. MiXCR was run by TCRdb on the RT-PCR reads, yielding one entry per CDR3 protein. The sample yields about 230,000 distinct CDR3 sequences, 13% to 15% seen once. V and J are TRBV19 and TRBJ2-3, with D perhaps TRBD2 (5 bases). The clonotype originates from a human donor who was either an allogeneic HSCT recipient or a stem cell or donor lymphocyte infusion donor (not recorded which). It is not recorded whose cells these are; they may come from a transplant donor. The sequencing sample was made of blood, either unsorted or a sorted T cell fraction (not recorded which). The CDR3 nucleotides are TGTGCCAGTAGTATAGAGGACGGGGGCACAGATACGCAGTATTTT. This sequence encodes CASSIEDGGTDTQYF.